A single sample is the source of the 26 T cell receptor beta chains below, sequenced in a study of CD8 T cells in Susac syndrome. The authors reverse transcribed roughly 0.5 to 1 ug RNA with random hexamers. Using its own MiXCR run on the immunoSEQ multiplex PCR reads, TCRdb lists one record per CDR3 protein. The sample has about 240,000 distinct CDR3 sequences, about 96% seen once; the top ten hold approximately 0.1%. Sequencing was done on a sample of CD4+ T cells from PBMCs. The receptors here all came from a human donor with Susac syndrome.

The V call is TRBV20-1, the J call TRBJ2-7, with 8 nucleotides matching TRBD1. Germline V CDR1 and CDR2: DFQATT, SNEGSKA (reference sequence). V lost 1 base and J lost 1; bases outside the gene matches: 6. CDR3 length: 15 amino acids. DNA of the CDR3: TGCAGTGCTAGAGGTTCAGGGGGCATATCCTACGAGCAGTACTTC. It is translated as CSARGSGGISYEQYF.

This chain links TRBV28 with TRBJ1-1; D is undetermined. Germline V lookup: CDR1 MDHEN, CDR2 SYDVKM. The CDR3 is made up of 13 amino acids. Trimming removed 8 bases at V and 0 bases at J, with 10 bases between. The CDR3 sequence is CASSITVNTEAFF. In nucleotides, the CDR3 is TGTGCCAGCTCAATTACAGTGAACACTGAAGCTTTCTTT.

This clonotype has a single count. The rearrangement joins TRBV20-1 to TRBJ2-5; maybe TRBD2 (6 bases). The CDR3 length is 12 residues. Deletions cut 6 bases from V and 4 bases from J, with 12 bases between. The germline gives CDR1 DFQATT, CDR2 SNEGSKA (reference sequence). The CDR3 nucleotides read TGCAGTGCCACCGGAGGGTTAGAGACCCAGTACTTC. This gives the protein CSATGGLETQYF.

The chain combines TRBV29-1 with TRBJ2-7, with TRBD2 identical over 16 bases. With 6 bases clipped from V and 6 bases from J, the junction kept 8 bases outside the gene matches. The CDR3 spans 15 residues. The germline CDR1 and CDR2 sequences are SQVTM and ANQGSEA. CDR3 sequence: CSVDGTSGRAGEQYF. CDR3 sequence (DNA): TGCAGCGTCGACGGGACTAGCGGGAGGGCCGGCGAGCAGTACTTC.

The V and J genes are TRBV4-1 and TRBJ2-6; 7 bases match TRBD2. The ends lost 0 bases at V and 1 base at J; junction bases unmatched: 18. Germline-derived CDR1 and CDR2 are MGHRA and YSYEKL. This CDR3 region has 22 residues. Written as DNA, the CDR3 is TGCGCCAGCAGCCAAGATCGGGCTAGCGGACTTATTAGGCGGTCTGGGGCCAACGTCCTGACTTTC. The encoded protein is CASSQDRASGLIRRSGANVLTF.

The V call is TRBV27, the J call TRBJ1-1; 7 bases map to TRBD1. The CDR3 runs to 15 residues. Germline V gives CDR1 MNHEY, CDR2 SMNVEV (reference sequence). Trimming took 3 bases from V and 3 from J; bases not matched to a gene: 7. The CDR3 spells CASSFVDRADTEAFF. CDR3 DNA: TGTGCCAGCAGTTTTGTCGACAGGGCGGACACTGAAGCTTTCTTT.

The V and J genes are TRBV7-2 and TRBJ1-1; TRBD1 might be the D (5 bases). Germline V CDR1 and CDR2: SGHTA, FQGNSA. V was trimmed by 4 bases and J by 3 bases, leaving 9 bases between them. The CDR3 has 13 residues. The DNA of the CDR3 is TGTGCCAGCAGCTCCATGGGGGACACTGAAGCTTTCTTT. It encodes CASSSMGDTEAFF.

The gene calls are TRBV28 and TRBJ1-1, with a possible D match to TRBD1 (5 bases). Germline V gene data show CDR1 as MDHEN and CDR2 as SYDVKM. Trimming removed 3 bases at V and 3 bases at J, with 8 bases between. The CDR3 length is 13 residues. DNA of the CDR3: TGTGCCAGCAGTTTGGCAGGGCACACTGAAGCTTTCTTT. Translated, it gives CASSLAGHTEAFF.

The chain has TRBV4-1 and TRBJ2-5; D remains unclear. Per germline, CDR1 MGHRA and CDR2 YSYEKL. The CDR3 consists of 16 residues. The ends were cut back, 2 bases at V and 1 base at J, with 14 bases in the middle. CDR3 DNA sequence: TGCGCCAGCAGCCAACAGTCCGGACGGACCCAAGAGACCCAGTACTTC. It yields the protein CASSQQSGRTQETQYF.

The V and J genes are TRBV20-1 and TRBJ2-1; possibly TRBD2 for D (6 bases). V lost 3 bases, J lost 10 bases, and 13 bases lay in between. The CDR3 runs 12 residues. Germline V lookup: CDR1 DFQATT, CDR2 SNEGSKA (reference sequence). Written as DNA, the CDR3 is TGCAGTGCTAGGGTGGAGGGAGCGGAGCAGTTCTTC. It specifies CSARVEGAEQFF.

The V gene is TRBV12-3 or TRBV12-4, the J gene TRBJ1-3; the match to TRBD1 covers 8 bases. This CDR3 has 16 amino acids. Germline trimming cut 4 bases from V and 0 bases from J; bases unmatched to any gene: 5. CDR3 bases: TGTGCCAGCAGTTCAACGGGACAGGCCTCTGGAAACACCATATATTTT. This encodes CASSSTGQASGNTIYF.

The CDR3 loop reads CASSPRWSSNEQYF. In nucleotides, the CDR3 is TGTGCCAGCAGCCCCCGGTGGAGTTCCAATGAGCAGTACTTC. The chain is built from TRBV11-1 and TRBJ2-7; D uncertain. V lost 5 bases and J lost 7, with 18 bases in between. The CDR3 is 14 amino acids. Germline CDR1 and CDR2: SGHAT and FQDESV (reference sequence).

The chain is built from TRBV20-1 and TRBJ2-1; D gene ambiguous. CDR1 is DFQATT, CDR2 SNEGSKA, per germline (reference sequence). V was shortened by 4 bases and J by 7 bases, with 5 bases between the two germline ends. This CDR3 is 10 amino acids long. In nucleotides, the CDR3 is TGCAGTGCTATACGGAATGAGCAGTTCTTC. Its protein is CSAIRNEQFF.

This sequence joins TRBV14 and TRBJ1-6; 7 bases fit TRBD1. Trimming removed 4 bases from V and 10 bases from J; junction bases left unmatched: 7. From germline, CDR1 is SGHDN and CDR2 FVKESK. The length of the CDR3 is 14 residues. CDR3: CASSPQGVGSPLHF. The DNA of the CDR3 is TGTGCCAGCAGCCCGCAGGGGGTGGGATCACCCCTCCACTTT. Variable domain in full (rest from reference TRBV14 and TRBJ1-6): EAGVTQFPSHSVIEKGQTVTLRCDPISGHDNLYWYRRVMGKEIKFLLHFVKESKQDESGMPNNRFLAERTGGTYSTLKVQPAELEDSGVYFCASSPQGVGSPLHFGNGTRLTVT.

The rearrangement links TRBV7-9 to TRBJ2-1; no reliable D call. V lost 2 bases, J lost 4 bases, and 6 bases lay in between. CDR1 SEHNR and CDR2 FQNEAQ come from the germline V gene (reference sequence). This CDR3 region has 13 residues. The DNA for the CDR3 is TGTGCCAGCAGCTTAACCGTATACAATGAGCAGTTCTTC. Translating gives CASSLTVYNEQFF. The full variable domain, its missing parts supplied by reference TRBV7-9 and TRBJ2-1, is DTGVSQNPRHKITKRGQNVTFRCDPISEHNRLYWYRQTLGQGPEFLTYFQNEAQLEKSRLLSDRFSAERPKGSFSTLEIQRTEQGDSAMYLCASSLTVYNEQFFGPGTRLTVL.

V usage is TRBV3-1 and J usage is TRBJ2-7, with D uncertain. Trimming stripped 0 bases from V and 4 bases from J, with 19 bases between. Germline CDR1 reads LGHDT; CDR2 reads YNNKEL (reference sequence). This CDR3 comprises 17 residues. For the CDR3, the DNA is TGTGCCAGCAGCCAAGAGAAAGCTTCCAAGGCCAAATACGAGCAGTACTTC. It codes for CASSQEKASKAKYEQYF.

This clonotype was observed a single time. For the CDR3, the DNA is TGTGCCTGGGCCGGCCGTTCGGGCGGAACCGGGGAGCTGTTTTTT. It codes for CAWAGRSGGTGELFF. V usage is TRBV30 and J usage is TRBJ2-2, with D unresolved. The germline V and J ends were trimmed by 5 bases and 5 bases, with 18 bases remaining between them. Germline CDR1 is GTSNPN and CDR2 is SVGIG (reference sequence). This CDR3 is built from 15 residues.

The chain joins TRBV9 to TRBJ2-5; D call uncertain. This CDR3 is 13 amino acids long. CDR1 SGDLS and CDR2 YYNGEE come from the germline V gene. Between the trimmed V and J ends, which lost 3 bases and 1 base, there was a span of 7 bases. The CDR3 DNA reads as TGTGCCAGCAGCGCCAGACCCCAAGAGACCCAGTACTTC. Translating gives CASSARPQETQYF.

The V and J genes are TRBV30 and TRBJ1-1, with D maybe TRBD1 (5 bases). In germline, CDR1 is GTSNPN, CDR2 SVGIG (reference sequence). The germline V and J ends were trimmed by 2 bases and 0 bases, with 10 bases remaining between them. The CDR3 is 14 amino acids. DNA of the CDR3: TGTGCCTGGAGTCGCCCAGGGATGAACACTGAAGCTTTCTTT. Its protein product is CAWSRPGMNTEAFF.

This chain uses TRBV23-1 with TRBJ1-2; D possibly corresponds to TRBD1 (5 bases). TRBV23-1 is an ORF, with its function uncertain. The CDR3 contains 19 residues. The V end was cut by 1 base, the J end by 7 bases, with 28 bases between. The DNA of the CDR3 is TGCGCCAGCAGTCAATTTGTGGGTAACAATTGTCCGGGACCTACTGGCTACACCTTC. Translated, it gives CASSQFVGNNCPGPTGYTF.

This chain uses TRBV28 with TRBJ2-1; D possibly uses TRBD1 or TRBD2 (5 bases each). Germline V lookup: CDR1 MDHEN, CDR2 SYDVKM. Trimming pared 7 bases from V and 7 bases from J, leaving 35 bases between. CDR3 length: 20 residues. This chain's CDR3 is CASTSGGRLTRDPRQNEQFF. Written as DNA, the CDR3 is TGTGCCAGCACCTCCGGTGGCCGCCTTACCCGGGACCCCCGGCAAAATGAGCAGTTCTTC.

The sample holds one count of this clonotype. This chain uses TRBV12-3 or TRBV12-4 with TRBJ2-4, with D possibly being TRBD2 (6 bases). Trimming stripped 10 bases from V and 3 bases from J, with 16 bases between. This CDR3 comprises 14 residues. CDR3: CATESTGDKNIQYF. CDR3 bases: TGTGCCACCGAGTCAACGGGGGACAAAAACATTCAGTACTTC.

This chain connects TRBV7-2 to TRBJ2-7; D is unresolved. CDR3 length: 14 residues. Germline assignment: CDR1 SGHTA and CDR2 FQGNSA. Trimming removed 5 bases from V and 3 bases from J, with 14 bases in between. Here the CDR3 reads CASSGQVNNYEQYF. The CDR3 nucleotides read TGTGCCAGCAGCGGTCAGGTTAACAACTACGAGCAGTACTTC.

The chain carries TRBV7-8 and TRBJ1-1; D remains unclear. The CDR3 covers 12 residues. The germline CDR1 and CDR2 sequences are SGHVS and FQNEAQ. V was clipped by 3 bases and J by 8 bases, with 10 bases between them. The chain's CDR3 is CASSLFPGEAFF. The DNA for the CDR3 is TGTGCCAGCAGCTTGTTTCCTGGGGAAGCTTTCTTT.

The chain links TRBV24-1 to TRBJ1-3; D perhaps matches TRBD1 (6 bases). This CDR3 has 16 residues. CDR1 KGHDR and CDR2 SFDVKD come from the germline V gene. Deletions cut 8 bases from V and 0 bases from J, with 16 bases between. The CDR3 DNA sequence: TGTGCCACCACCAAGGACAGCGCTGACTCTGGAAACACCATATATTTT. As protein: CATTKDSADSGNTIYF.

V is TRBV28 and J is TRBJ1-4; tentatively, D is TRBD1 (5 bases). V was clipped by 3 bases and J by 7 bases, with 15 bases between them. The CDR3 sequence is 15 residues long. Germline lookup yields CDR1 MDHEN and CDR2 SYDVKM. DNA of the CDR3: TGTGCCAGCAGTTTCGCTGGGGGGTATCGTGAAAAACTGTTTTTT. It codes for CASSFAGGYREKLFF.